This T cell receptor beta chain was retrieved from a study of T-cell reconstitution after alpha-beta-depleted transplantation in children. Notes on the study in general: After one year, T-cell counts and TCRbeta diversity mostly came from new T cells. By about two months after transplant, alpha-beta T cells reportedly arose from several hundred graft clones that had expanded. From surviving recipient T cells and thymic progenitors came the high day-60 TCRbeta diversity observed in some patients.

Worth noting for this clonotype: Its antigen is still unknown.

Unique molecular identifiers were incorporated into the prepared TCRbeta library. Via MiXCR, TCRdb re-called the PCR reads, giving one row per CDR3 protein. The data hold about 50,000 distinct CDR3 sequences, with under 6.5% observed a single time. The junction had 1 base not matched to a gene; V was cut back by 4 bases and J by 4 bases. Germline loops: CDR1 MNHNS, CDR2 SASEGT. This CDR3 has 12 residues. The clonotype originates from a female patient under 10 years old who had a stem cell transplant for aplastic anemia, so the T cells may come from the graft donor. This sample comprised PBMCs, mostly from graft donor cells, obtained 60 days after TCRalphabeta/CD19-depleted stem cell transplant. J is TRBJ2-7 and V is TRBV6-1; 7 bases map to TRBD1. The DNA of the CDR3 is TGTGCCAGCAGTGTACAGGGGTACGAGCAGTACTTC. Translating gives CASSVQGYEQYF.